These T cell receptor beta chains were read from a single sample in a study of cytomegalovirus exposure and HLA in healthy donors. Produced via immunoSEQ multiplex PCR; TCRdb's table is partial and in-frame only. This sample has more than 85,000 clones, with less than 70% found just once. Sequencing was performed on PBMCs. These receptors originate from a female donor in good health and CMV-seronegative. The CDR3 runs from the conserved cysteine through the conserved F or W. A D gene is named only where the DNA matches it firmly. The listing skips clone size in some rows; elsewhere it reads once, few, many or a size class.

d_call	clone_size	v_call	j_call	cdr3_nt	cdr3_aa
TRBD2	few	TRBV27	TRBJ2-3	TGTGCCAGCAGCACACTAGCGGTTAGCACAGATACGCAGTATTTT	CASSTLAVSTDTQYF
NA	once	TRBV5-1	TRBJ2-7	TGCGCCAGCAGCTTGGCCGGGAACGAGCAGTACTTC	CASSLAGNEQYF
NA	NA	TRBV5-1	TRBJ1-2	TGCGCCAGCAGCCTACGGACAGCTCGAGAGTTGAATGGCTACACCTTC	CASSLRTARELNGYTF
NA	NA	TRBV2	TRBJ1-3	TGTGCCAGCAGACAGGGATCTGGAAACACCATATATTTT	CASRQGSGNTIYF
NA	few	TRBV13	TRBJ1-1	TGTGCCAGCAGCCCCCAGTTGAACACTGAAGCTTTCTTT	CASSPQLNTEAFF
NA	NA	TRBV5-6	TRBJ2-2	TGTGCCAGCAGCTTGGTATCCGGTTACACCGGGGAGCTGTTTTTT	CASSLVSGYTGELFF
NA	NA	TRBV10-2	TRBJ1-3	TGCGCCAGCAGTGGGGGCCGAAGCTCTGGAAACACCATATATTTT	CASSGGRSSGNTIYF
TRBD1	NA	TRBV18	TRBJ1-2	TGTGCCAGCTCACTTCAGGGGGCCCAGGATGGCTACACCTTC	CASSLQGAQDGYTF
TRBD1	NA	TRBV7-9	TRBJ1-2	TGTGCCAGCAGCCTGACAGGGCCAATATATGGCTACACCTTC	CASSLTGPIYGYTF
TRBD2	NA	TRBV14	TRBJ2-1	TGTGCCAGCAGCCAAGGACTAGCGGGAGTCAATGAGCAGTTCTTC	CASSQGLAGVNEQFF
NA	NA	TRBV6-5	TRBJ2-3	TGTGCCAGCAGTCCCGGGACACTACACACAGATACGCAGTATTTT	CASSPGTLHTDTQYF
NA	few	TRBV4-3	TRBJ1-6	TGCGCCAGCAGCCAAGGGGCCCATAATTCACCCCTCCACTTT	CASSQGAHNSPLHF
NA	once	TRBV4-1	TRBJ1-2	TGCGCCAGCAGCCAGCAACCGAGGACGGGAGACTATGGCTACACCTTC	CASSQQPRTGDYGYTF
TRBD1	NA	TRBV28	TRBJ2-7	TGTGCCAGCAGTTTAATGACAGGGGGTTACGAGCAGTACTTC	CASSLMTGGYEQYF
TRBD1	NA	TRBV9	TRBJ2-1	TGTGCCAGCAGCGTAGGACGGACAGGGGTTAGTAATGAGCAGTTCTTC	CASSVGRTGVSNEQFF
TRBD2	NA	TRBV2	TRBJ2-1	TGTGCCAGCACCCTAGCGGGAACCTACAATGAGCAGTTCTTC	CASTLAGTYNEQFF
NA	few	TRBV7-2	TRBJ2-5	TGTGCCAGCAGCTTAGTAACGGGTAAAGAGACCCAGTACTTC	CASSLVTGKETQYF
NA	NA	TRBV30	TRBJ2-1	TGTGCCTGGAGTCCTAGCTGGGCCCCGAGCTCCTACAATGAGCAGTTCTTC	CAWSPSWAPSSYNEQFF
NA	NA	TRBV19	TRBJ1-2	TGTGCCAGTAGTCCGATGACAAGCCTCCACTATGGCTACACCTTC	CASSPMTSLHYGYTF
NA	NA	TRBV30	TRBJ2-7	TGTGCCTGGAGTGTACCCTTCGGGGGGCCTCAGTACGAGCAGTACTTC	CAWSVPFGGPQYEQYF
NA	NA	TRBV10-3	TRBJ1-1	TGTGCCATCAGTGAGTCCAGAGGGAGCACTGAAGCTTTCTTT	CAISESRGSTEAFF
NA	NA	TRBV30	TRBJ1-1	TGTGCCTGGAGTAAAGGGGTGAACACTGAAGCTTTCTTT	CAWSKGVNTEAFF
NA	NA	TRBV30	TRBJ1-2	TGTGCCTGGAGTGGGATGGACAAGCCTGCTGACTATGGCTACACCTTC	CAWSGMDKPADYGYTF
NA	once	TRBV19	TRBJ1-4	TGTGCCAGTCGGCCCCGCGGTGAAAAACTGTTTTTT	CASRPRGEKLFF
TRBD2	NA	TRBV6-1	TRBJ2-1	TGTGCCAGCAGTGTGTTTTCTAGCGGGAGGTACGGTGAGCAGTTCTTC	CASSVFSSGRYGEQFF
NA	NA	TRBV28	TRBJ1-4	TGTGCCAGCAGTTTAGTCGGTCCTAATGAAAAACTGTTTTTT	CASSLVGPNEKLFF
TRBD2	NA	TRBV7-9	TRBJ2-1	TGTGCCAGCAGCGCCCGACTAGCGGGGAGCTCCTACAATGAGCAGTTCTTC	CASSARLAGSSYNEQFF
NA	NA	TRBV4-1	TRBJ2-7	TGCGCCAGCAGCCAATCGGGGGCCTACGAGCAGTACTTC	CASSQSGAYEQYF
TRBD2	NA	TRBV5-1	TRBJ2-1	TGCGCCAGCAGAGCTTTAGCTAGCGGGAGTAGGACCTACAATGAGCAGTTCTTC	CASRALASGSRTYNEQFF
NA	NA	TRBV19	TRBJ2-3	TGTGCCAGTATAGAAACGGGCGGGAGCACAGATACGCAGTATTTT	CASIETGGSTDTQYF
TRBD1	NA	TRBV19	TRBJ2-7	TGTGCCAGTAGTATGAGGGGACAGGTTGATTCGTCCTACGAGCAGTACTTC	CASSMRGQVDSSYEQYF
NA	NA	TRBV19	TRBJ1-4	TGTGCCAGTACCCCCCTAGGACTACGTAGCGGAGGCGATGAAAAACTGTTTTTT	CASTPLGLRSGGDEKLFF
TRBD1	NA	TRBV27	TRBJ1-6	TGTGCCAGCAGTTCTCCGACAGGGAATAATTCACCCCTCCACTTT	CASSSPTGNNSPLHF
TRBD2	NA	TRBV28	TRBJ2-1	TGTGCCAGCAGTTCTGCCGGGACTAGCGGGTGGTATGAGCAGTTCTTC	CASSSAGTSGWYEQFF
NA	NA	TRBV25-1	TRBJ2-7	TGTGCCAGCAGCGAATTGGGCATCATCTACGAGCAGTACTTC	CASSELGIIYEQYF
TRBD1	few	TRBV19	TRBJ1-6	TGTGCCAGTAGTACCCTTAAAGACAGGGGGCCACTGGGGTCGCTTTCACCCCTCCACTTT	CASSTLKDRGPLGSLSPLHF
TRBD1	NA	TRBV27	TRBJ2-7	TGTGCCAGCAGTCACATGGGGGACAGGAACGAGCAGTACTTC	CASSHMGDRNEQYF
NA	few	TRBV5-6	TRBJ2-5	TGTGCCAGCAGCTTTGGAGACCAGGAGACCCAGTACTTC	CASSFGDQETQYF
TRBD1	NA	TRBV6-5	TRBJ1-2	TGTGCCAGCAGTTCAGGGACAGGAGATGGCTACACCTTC	CASSSGTGDGYTF